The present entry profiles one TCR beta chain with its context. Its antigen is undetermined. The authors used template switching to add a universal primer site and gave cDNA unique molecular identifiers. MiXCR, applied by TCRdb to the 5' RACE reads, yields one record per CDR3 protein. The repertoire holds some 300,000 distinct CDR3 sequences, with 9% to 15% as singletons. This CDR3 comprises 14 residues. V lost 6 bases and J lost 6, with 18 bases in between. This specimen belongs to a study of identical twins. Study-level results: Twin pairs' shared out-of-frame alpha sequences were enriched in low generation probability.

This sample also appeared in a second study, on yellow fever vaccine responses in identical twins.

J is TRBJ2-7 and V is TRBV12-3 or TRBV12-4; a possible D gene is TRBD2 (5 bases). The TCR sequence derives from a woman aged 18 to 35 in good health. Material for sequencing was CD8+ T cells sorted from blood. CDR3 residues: CASSLLGVFREQYF. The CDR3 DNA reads TGTGCCAGCAGCTTACTAGGAGTCTTTCGCGAGCAGTACTTC.